This T cell receptor (beta chain) was profiled in a study of T cell repertoires in cytomegalovirus infection. Germline CDR1 and CDR2: SGHNT and YYREEE (reference sequence). The CDR3 is 15 amino acids. V was clipped by 2 bases and J by 7 bases, with 18 bases between them. TCRdb reanalysed the reads using MiXCR and keeps one entry per CDR3 protein. The table has some 700,000 distinct CDR3 sequences, 35% seen once. The sequenced material came from PBMCs. The chain joins TRBV5-4 to TRBJ1-2; D ambiguous. The clonotype originates from a human donor in good health (CMV status not recorded). Some clones in this sample may be carry-over from other donors' samples. For the CDR3, the DNA is TGTGCCAGCAGCTTTACCGGGCCCCTGGTCGGTGGCTACACCTTC. The encoded protein is CASSFTGPLVGGYTF. Full variable domain (remainder filled in from reference TRBV5-4 and TRBJ1-2): ETGVTQSPTHLIKTRGQQVTLRCSSQSGHNTVSWYQQALGQGPQFIFQYYREEENGRGNFPPRFSGLQFPNYSSELNVNALELDDSALYLCASSFTGPLVGGYTFGSGTRLTVV.